This T cell receptor beta chain originates from a study of T cell responses to AZD1222 COVID-19 vaccine. Whole-study results and caveats: Repertoires were obtained only post-peak T cell response. Most donors were white British, females outnumbered males, and clonal diversity was possibly underestimated. When two AZD1222 doses had been given, Spike-specific TCR breadth and depth rose.

The CDR3 loop spans 16 amino acids. The V gene end was trimmed by 5 bases and the J gene end by 4 bases; junction bases not matched to a gene: 10. In germline, CDR1 is MDHEN, CDR2 SYDVKM. Profiling relied on immunoSEQ multiplex PCR, and the TCRdb table lists in-frame clones only, not all of them. The table lists over 130,000 clones, approximately 94% of them singletons. In the case of this clone: Its target is unknown.

This TCR was recovered from an adult in good health. Sequences were derived from peripheral blood, sampled on day 0 of AZD1222 vaccination. This sequence joins TRBV28 and TRBJ2-3; 9 bases map to TRBD1. The CDR3 DNA follows: TGTGCCAGCAGTACCGGGACAGGGAACAGACCAGATACGCAGTATTTT. Its translation is CASSTGTGNRPDTQYF. Variable domain in full (rest from reference TRBV28 and TRBJ2-3): DVKVTQSSRYLVKRTGEKVFLECVQDMDHENMFWYRQDPGLGLRLIYFSYDVKMKEKGDIPEGYSVSREKKERFSLILESASTNQTSMYLCASSTGTGNRPDTQYFGPGTRLTVL.